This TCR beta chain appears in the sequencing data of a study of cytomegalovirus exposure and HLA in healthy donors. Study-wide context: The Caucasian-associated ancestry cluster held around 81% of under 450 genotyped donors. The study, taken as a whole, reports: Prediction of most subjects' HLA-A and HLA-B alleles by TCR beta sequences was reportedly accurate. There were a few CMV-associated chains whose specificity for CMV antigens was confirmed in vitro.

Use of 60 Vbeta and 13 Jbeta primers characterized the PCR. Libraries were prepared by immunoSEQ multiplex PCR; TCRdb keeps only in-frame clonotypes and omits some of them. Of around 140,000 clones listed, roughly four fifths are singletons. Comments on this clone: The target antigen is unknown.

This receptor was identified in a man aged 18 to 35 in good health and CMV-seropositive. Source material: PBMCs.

CDR3 sequence (DNA): TGTGCCACCAGCAGAGTAGCGGGAGGTGACTACGAGCAGTACTTC. Translated, it gives CATSRVAGGDYEQYF. The J gene is TRBJ2-7, the V gene TRBV15, with 10 bases matching TRBD2. The CDR3 loop spans 15 amino acids. V trimming: 1 base; J trimming: 3 bases; junction bases outside the gene matches: 3. CDR1 and CDR2 (germline): LNHNV, YYDKDF (reference sequence).